These 9 T cell receptor beta chains were all obtained from the same sample, sequenced in a study of CD8 T cells in Susac syndrome. RNA amounts of about 0.5 to 1 ug underwent reverse transcription with random hexamers. TCRdb re-derived calls from the immunoSEQ multiplex PCR reads in MiXCR, one entry per CDR3 protein. In the table there are fewer than 200,000 distinct CDR3 sequences, 94% of which are singletons. The sequenced material came from CD4+ T cells from PBMCs. The source is a human donor with Susac syndrome.

The CDR3 nucleotides are TGTGCCAGCAGCTTAGATACCGAGCAGTACTTC. This gives the protein CASSLDTEQYF. The chain links TRBV7-8 to TRBJ2-7; D is undetermined. Germline V gene sequence: CDR1 SGHVS, CDR2 FQNEAQ. The CDR3 covers 11 residues. The V gene lost 1 base and the J gene lost 6 bases, with 4 bases spanning the gap.

The V and J genes are TRBV27 and TRBJ1-1, with no clear D. With 6 bases removed from V and 1 base from J, the gap between germline ends came to 9 bases. The CDR3 covers 13 residues. CDR1 is MNHEY, CDR2 SMNVEV, per germline (reference sequence). This CDR3 reads CASRAGWNTEAFF. The DNA of the CDR3 is TGTGCCAGCAGAGCCGGGTGGAACACTGAAGCTTTCTTT.

V usage is TRBV7-9 and J usage is TRBJ1-1, with a weak D call TRBD1 (6 bases). V was cut by 7 bases and J by 1 base, with 16 bases left in between. Germline lookup yields CDR1 SEHNR and CDR2 FQNEAQ (reference sequence). This CDR3 is built from 15 residues. The DNA of the CDR3 is TGTGCCAGCACCGCCCGACAGGATGGGAACACTGAAGCTTTCTTT. Translating gives CASTARQDGNTEAFF.

The gene calls are TRBV20-1 and TRBJ2-2, with unresolved D. This CDR3 has 13 residues. In germline, CDR1 is DFQATT, CDR2 SNEGSKA (reference sequence). The ends were cut back, 8 bases at V and 2 bases at J, with 12 bases in the middle. CDR3 DNA: TGCAGTAGCCCCGACCCTAACACCGGGGAGCTGTTTTTT. Protein product: CSSPDPNTGELFF.

The J gene is TRBJ2-7, the V gene TRBV14; 9 bases are shared with TRBD1. V was pared by 1 base and J by 7 bases, with 8 bases of the junction left unmatched. CDR3 size: 15 residues. The germline CDR1 and CDR2 sequences are SGHDN and FVKESK. CDR3 sequence (DNA): TGTGCCAGCAGCCAAGTGTGGACAGGGGAAGGGGAGCAGTACTTC. This gives the protein CASSQVWTGEGEQYF.

The chain is built from TRBV4-1 and TRBJ2-3; weak D call: TRBD2 (5 bases). Per the germline V gene, CDR1 is MGHRA and CDR2 is YSYEKL. The CDR3 extends over 13 amino acids. With 5 bases removed from V and 2 bases from J, the gap between germline ends came to 8 bases. The CDR3 DNA follows: TGCGCCAGCAGCTACGGGGTCACAGATACGCAGTATTTT. Protein: CASSYGVTDTQYF.

The chain links TRBV7-2 to TRBJ1-2; D gene ambiguous. CDR1 and CDR2 (germline): SGHTA, FQGNSA. The germline V and J ends were trimmed by 3 bases and 2 bases, with 10 bases remaining between them. There are 14 residues in the CDR3. CDR3 region: CASSFTNANYGYTF. CDR3 sequence (DNA): TGTGCCAGCAGCTTTACTAACGCAAACTATGGCTACACCTTC.

The rearrangement joins TRBV5-6 to TRBJ1-4; 7 nucleotides line up with TRBD1. Germline trimming cut 0 bases from V and 7 bases from J; bases unmatched to any gene: 6. Germline V gene sequence: CDR1 SGHDT, CDR2 YYEEEE. CDR3 size: 15 residues. CDR3 loop: CASSLVAGGSEKLFF. CDR3 in DNA: TGTGCCAGCAGCTTGGTGGCAGGGGGAAGTGAAAAACTGTTTTTT. The full variable domain, completed using reference TRBV5-6 and TRBJ1-4, is DAGVTQSPTHLIKTRGQQVTLRCSPKSGHDTVSWYQQALGQGPQFIFQYYEEEERQRGNFPDRFSGHQFPNYSSELNVNALLLGDSALYLCASSLVAGGSEKLFFGSGTQLSVL.

This CDR3 reads CASSRTVYGYTF. The CDR3 nucleotides read TGTGCCAGCAGTCGGACAGTTTATGGCTACACCTTC. This chain connects TRBV12-3 or TRBV12-4 to TRBJ1-2; D is possibly TRBD1 (6 bases). The ends were cut back, 5 bases at V and 5 bases at J, with 9 bases in the middle. The length of the CDR3 is 12 residues.